This TCR beta chain was documented in a study of T cells in Graves' hyperthyroidism and ophthalmopathy. Findings and caveats of the study: In the blood, most expanded thyroid clonotypes above 0.001 appeared as well. Classification by a 13 V-J model distinguished ophthalmopathy from stable hyperthyroidism.

The CDR3 is made up of 13 amino acids. Germline loops: CDR1 SNHLY, CDR2 FYNNEI. Between the trimmed V and J ends, which lost 4 bases and 7 bases, there was a span of 14 bases. This clonotype was recorded a few times. The antigen remains undetermined. From RNA transcripts, TCR beta CDR3 regions were amplified. The TCR CDR3 first-round RT-PCR relied on the HTBI primer set. TCRdb reprocessed the multiplex PCR reads with MiXCR, giving one entry per CDR3 protein. The table includes about 640,000 distinct CDR3 sequences, 20% to 25% detected once. The sample comprised blood. This sequence originates from a man aged 25-40 years with Graves' ophthalmopathy. The V gene is TRBV2, the J gene TRBJ2-7; perhaps TRBD2 as D (5 bases). CDR3 nucleotides: TGTGCCAGCAGTGTAGAGGGTTTGGGGGAGCAGTACTTC. It yields the protein CASSVEGLGEQYF.